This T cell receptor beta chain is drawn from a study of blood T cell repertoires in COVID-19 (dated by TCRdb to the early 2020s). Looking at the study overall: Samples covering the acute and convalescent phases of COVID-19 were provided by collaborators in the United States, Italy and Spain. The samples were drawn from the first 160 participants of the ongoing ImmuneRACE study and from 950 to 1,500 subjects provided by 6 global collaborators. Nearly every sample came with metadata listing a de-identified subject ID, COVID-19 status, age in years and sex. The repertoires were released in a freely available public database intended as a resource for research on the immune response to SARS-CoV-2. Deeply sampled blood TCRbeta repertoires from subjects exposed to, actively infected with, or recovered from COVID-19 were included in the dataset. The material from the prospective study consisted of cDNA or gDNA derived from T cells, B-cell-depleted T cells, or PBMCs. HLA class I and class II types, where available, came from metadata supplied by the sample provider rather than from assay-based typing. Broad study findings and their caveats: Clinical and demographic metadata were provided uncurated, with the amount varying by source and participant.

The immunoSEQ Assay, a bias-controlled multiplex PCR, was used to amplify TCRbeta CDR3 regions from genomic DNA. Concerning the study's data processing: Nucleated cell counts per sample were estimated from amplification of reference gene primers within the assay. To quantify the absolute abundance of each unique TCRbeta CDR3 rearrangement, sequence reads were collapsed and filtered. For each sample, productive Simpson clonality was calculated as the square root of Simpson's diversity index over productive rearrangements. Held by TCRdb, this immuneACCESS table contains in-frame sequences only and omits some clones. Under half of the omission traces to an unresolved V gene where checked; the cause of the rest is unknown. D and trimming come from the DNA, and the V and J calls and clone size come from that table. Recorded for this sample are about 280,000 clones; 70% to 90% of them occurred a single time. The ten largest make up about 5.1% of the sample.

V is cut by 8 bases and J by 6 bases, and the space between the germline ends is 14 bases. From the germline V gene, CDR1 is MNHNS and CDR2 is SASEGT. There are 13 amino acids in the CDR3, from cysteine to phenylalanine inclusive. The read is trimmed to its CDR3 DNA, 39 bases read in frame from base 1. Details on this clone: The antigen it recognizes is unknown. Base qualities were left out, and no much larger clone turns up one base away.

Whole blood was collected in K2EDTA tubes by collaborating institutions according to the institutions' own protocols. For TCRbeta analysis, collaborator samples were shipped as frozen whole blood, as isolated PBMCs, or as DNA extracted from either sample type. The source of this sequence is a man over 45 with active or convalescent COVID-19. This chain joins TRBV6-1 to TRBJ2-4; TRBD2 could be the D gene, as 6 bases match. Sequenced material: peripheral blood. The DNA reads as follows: TGTGCCAGCGAGGAAGCGGGTTTAAACATTCAGTACTTC. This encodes CASEEAGLNIQYF.